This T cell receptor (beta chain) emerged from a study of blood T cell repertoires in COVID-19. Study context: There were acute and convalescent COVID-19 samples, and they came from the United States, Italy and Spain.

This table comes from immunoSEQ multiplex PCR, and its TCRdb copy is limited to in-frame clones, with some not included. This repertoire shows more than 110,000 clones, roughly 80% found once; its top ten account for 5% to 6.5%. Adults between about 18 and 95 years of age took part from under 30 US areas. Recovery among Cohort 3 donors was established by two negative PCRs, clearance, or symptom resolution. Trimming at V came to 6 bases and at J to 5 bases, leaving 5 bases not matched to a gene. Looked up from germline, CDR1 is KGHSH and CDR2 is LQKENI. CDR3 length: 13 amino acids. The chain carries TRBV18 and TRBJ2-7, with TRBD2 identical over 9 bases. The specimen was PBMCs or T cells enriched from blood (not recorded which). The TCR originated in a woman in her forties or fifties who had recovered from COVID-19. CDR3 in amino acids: CASSPAGGNEQYV. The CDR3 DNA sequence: TGTGCCAGCTCCCCGGCGGGGGGGAACGAGCAGTACGTC.